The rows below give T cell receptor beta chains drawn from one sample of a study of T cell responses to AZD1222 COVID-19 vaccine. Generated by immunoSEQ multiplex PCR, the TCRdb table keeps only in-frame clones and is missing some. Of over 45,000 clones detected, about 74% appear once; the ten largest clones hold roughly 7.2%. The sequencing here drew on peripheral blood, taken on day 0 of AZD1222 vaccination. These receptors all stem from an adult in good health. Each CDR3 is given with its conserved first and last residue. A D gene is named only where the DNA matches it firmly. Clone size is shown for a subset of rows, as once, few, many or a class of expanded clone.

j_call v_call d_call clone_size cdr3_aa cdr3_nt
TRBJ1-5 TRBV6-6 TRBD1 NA CASSGSGTGGTIRNQPQHF TGTGCCAGCAGTGGATCTGGGACAGGGGGAACCATCCGCAATCAGCCCCAGCATTTT
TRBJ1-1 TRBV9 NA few CASSVGSSLALTEAFF TGTGCCAGCAGCGTAGGATCTAGTCTGGCCCTCACTGAAGCTTTCTTT
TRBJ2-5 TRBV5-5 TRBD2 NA CASSRSGRAGETQYF TGTGCCAGCAGTCGTAGCGGGAGGGCCGGGGAGACCCAGTACTTC
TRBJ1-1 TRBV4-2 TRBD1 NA CASSQDRTGAMNTEAFF TGTGCCAGCAGCCAAGATAGGACAGGGGCTATGAACACTGAAGCTTTCTTT
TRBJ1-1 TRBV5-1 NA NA CASSPGTANTEAFF TGCGCCAGCAGCCCCGGGACTGCTAACACTGAAGCTTTCTTT
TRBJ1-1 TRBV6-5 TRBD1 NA CASSLTGTEAFF TGTGCCAGCAGCCTGACAGGGACTGAAGCTTTCTTT
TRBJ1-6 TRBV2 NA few CASSELAAGDSPLHF TGTGCCAGCAGTGAATTAGCCGCAGGAGATTCACCCCTCCACTTT
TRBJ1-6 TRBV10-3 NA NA CATQSNYNSPLHF TGTGCCACTCAATCCAATTATAATTCACCCCTCCACTTT
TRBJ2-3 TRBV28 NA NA CASSSPMGRIDTQYF TGTGCCAGCAGTTCCCCGATGGGGAGGATAGATACGCAGTATTTT
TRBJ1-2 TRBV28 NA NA CASSFQGYGYTF TGTGCCAGCAGCTTCCAGGGGTATGGCTACACCTTC
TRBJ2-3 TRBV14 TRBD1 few CASSSTTGGRDTQYF TGTGCCAGCAGCTCTACGACAGGGGGCCGGGATACGCAGTATTTT
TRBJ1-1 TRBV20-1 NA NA CSANRNTEAFF TGCAGTGCTAACAGGAACACTGAAGCTTTCTTT
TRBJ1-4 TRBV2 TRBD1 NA CASRYRGEKLFF TGTGCCAGCAGGTACAGGGGCGAAAAACTGTTTTTT
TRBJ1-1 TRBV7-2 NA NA CASSLKQLGRNTEAFF TGTGCCAGCAGCTTAAAGCAGCTCGGAAGGAACACTGAAGCTTTCTTT
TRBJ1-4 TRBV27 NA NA CASSVGTGTSEEKLFF TGTGCCAGCAGCGTAGGAACCGGGACTTCGGAGGAAAAACTGTTTTTT
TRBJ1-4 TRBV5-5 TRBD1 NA CASSSGQVPEKLFF TGTGCCAGCAGCTCGGGACAGGTGCCTGAAAAACTGTTTTTT
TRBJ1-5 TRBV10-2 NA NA CASSERVGNQPQHF TGCGCCAGCAGTGAGAGGGTGGGCAATCAGCCCCAGCATTTT
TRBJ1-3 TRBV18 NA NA CASSPTQGNYGNTIYF TGTGCCAGCTCACCAACACAGGGAAATTATGGAAACACCATATATTTT
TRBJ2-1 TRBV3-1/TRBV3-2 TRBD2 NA CASSQDTGGSYNEQFF TGTGCCAGCAGCCAAGATACGGGAGGCTCCTACAATGAGCAGTTCTTC
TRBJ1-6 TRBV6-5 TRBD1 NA CASSFGTGNPPLHF TGTGCCAGCAGTTTTGGGACAGGGAATCCCCCCCTCCACTTT
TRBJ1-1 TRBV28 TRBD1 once CASSHLQGRDTEAFF TGTGCCAGCAGTCACCTACAGGGGCGGGACACTGAAGCTTTCTTT
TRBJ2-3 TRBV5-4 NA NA CASSDYARQGSRDTQYF TGTGCCAGCAGCGACTACGCCAGGCAGGGATCAAGAGATACGCAGTATTTT
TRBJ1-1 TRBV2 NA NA CASSEGRLNTEAFF TGTGCCAGCAGTGAAGGGAGGCTGAACACTGAAGCTTTCTTT
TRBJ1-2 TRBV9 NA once CASSVGDRYGYTF TGTGCCAGCAGCGTTGGGGACCGCTATGGCTACACCTTC
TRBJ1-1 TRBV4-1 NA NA CASSQGILNTEAFF TGCGCCAGCAGCCAAGGGATCCTGAACACTGAAGCTTTCTTT
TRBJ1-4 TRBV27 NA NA CASSLIQGTNEKLFF TGTGCCAGCAGTTTGATTCAGGGGACTAATGAAAAACTGTTTTTT
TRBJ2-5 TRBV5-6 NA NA CASSRWTENKETQYF TGTGCCAGCAGCCGATGGACTGAAAACAAAGAGACCCAGTACTTC
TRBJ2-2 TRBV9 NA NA CASSVDIYVAGELFF TGTGCCAGCAGCGTAGACATCTATGTGGCCGGGGAGCTGTTTTTT
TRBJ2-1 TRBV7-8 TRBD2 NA CASSSTTSGGAFEQFF TGTGCCAGCAGCTCCACGACTAGCGGGGGAGCGTTTGAGCAGTTCTTC
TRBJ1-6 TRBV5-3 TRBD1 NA CARSSTGADNSPLHF TGTGCCAGAAGCTCCACAGGGGCCGATAATTCACCCCTCCACTTT
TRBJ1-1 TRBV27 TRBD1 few CASSPGDRGHTEAFF TGTGCCAGCAGTCCGGGGGACAGGGGACACACTGAAGCTTTCTTT
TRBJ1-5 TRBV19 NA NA CASSGSGINQPQHF TGTGCCAGTAGTGGATCAGGGATTAATCAGCCCCAGCATTTT
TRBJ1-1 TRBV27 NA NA CASGWLGGRTEAFF TGTGCCAGCGGGTGGTTGGGGGGAAGGACTGAAGCTTTCTTT
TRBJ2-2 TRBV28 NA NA CASRKKGVANTGELFF TGTGCCAGCAGAAAAAAGGGGGTCGCGAACACCGGGGAGCTGTTTTTT
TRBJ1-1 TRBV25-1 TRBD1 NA CASSEGQGSEAFF TGTGCCAGCAGTGAAGGACAGGGAAGTGAAGCTTTCTTT
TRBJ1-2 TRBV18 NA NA CASSPPGSANYGYTF TGTGCCAGCTCACCACCCGGGTCAGCTAACTATGGCTACACCTTC
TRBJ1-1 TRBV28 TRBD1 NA CASSSPTDRGRAFF TGTGCCAGCAGTTCGCCCACGGACAGGGGGAGGGCTTTCTTT
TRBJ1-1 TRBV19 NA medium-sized CASSAQGWGNTEAFF TGTGCCAGTAGTGCACAAGGGTGGGGGAACACTGAAGCTTTCTTT
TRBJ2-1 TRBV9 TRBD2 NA CASSVGLTSGRLLNEQFF TGTGCCAGCAGCGTAGGGTTGACTAGCGGGAGGCTACTCAATGAGCAGTTCTTC
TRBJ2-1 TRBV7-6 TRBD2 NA CASSRAGDYNEQFF TGTGCCAGCAGTAGAGCGGGAGACTACAATGAGCAGTTCTTC
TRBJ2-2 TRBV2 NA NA CASSEALPSITGELFF TGTGCCAGCAGTGAAGCGCTTCCTAGCATCACCGGGGAGCTGTTTTTT
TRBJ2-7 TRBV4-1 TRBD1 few CASSQDGQGTYEQYF TGCGCCAGCAGCCAAGATGGACAGGGGACGTACGAGCAGTACTTC
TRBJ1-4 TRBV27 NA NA CASSRGRISGNEKLFF TGTGCCAGCAGCCGGGGACGGATAAGTGGTAATGAAAAACTGTTTTTT
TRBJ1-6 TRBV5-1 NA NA CASSPGNELSPLHF TGCGCCAGCAGCCCGGGAAACGAGTTGTCACCCCTCCACTTT
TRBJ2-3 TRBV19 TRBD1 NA CASSQSDRGPDTQYF TGTGCCAGTAGCCAATCGGACAGGGGCCCAGATACGCAGTATTTT
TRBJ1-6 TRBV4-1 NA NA CASSQDGLRSSPLHF TGCGCCAGCAGCCAAGACGGCCTCCGGAGTTCACCCCTCCACTTT
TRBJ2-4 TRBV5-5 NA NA CASSLVGAAAKNIQYF TGTGCCAGCAGCTTGGTGGGGGCTGCGGCCAAAAACATTCAGTACTTC
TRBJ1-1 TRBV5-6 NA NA CASSPGRAEAFF TGTGCCAGCAGCCCCGGGCGGGCTGAAGCTTTCTTT
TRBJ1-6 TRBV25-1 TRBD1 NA CASRPDRVNSPLHF TGTGCCAGCAGACCGGACAGGGTTAATTCACCCCTCCACTTT
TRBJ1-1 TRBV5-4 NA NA CASSLAGRAMNTEAFF TGTGCCAGCAGCTTGGCCGGGCGGGCGATGAACACTGAAGCTTTCTTT
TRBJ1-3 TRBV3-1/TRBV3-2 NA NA CASSQAGPQGNTIYF TGTGCCAGCAGCCAAGCGGGGCCACAGGGAAACACCATATATTTT
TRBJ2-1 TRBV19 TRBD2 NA CASRPGLATREQFF TGTGCCAGTAGGCCGGGACTAGCGACCCGGGAGCAGTTCTTC
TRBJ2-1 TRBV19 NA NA CASSLGSSYNEQFF TGTGCCAGTAGTTTAGGGAGCTCCTACAATGAGCAGTTCTTC